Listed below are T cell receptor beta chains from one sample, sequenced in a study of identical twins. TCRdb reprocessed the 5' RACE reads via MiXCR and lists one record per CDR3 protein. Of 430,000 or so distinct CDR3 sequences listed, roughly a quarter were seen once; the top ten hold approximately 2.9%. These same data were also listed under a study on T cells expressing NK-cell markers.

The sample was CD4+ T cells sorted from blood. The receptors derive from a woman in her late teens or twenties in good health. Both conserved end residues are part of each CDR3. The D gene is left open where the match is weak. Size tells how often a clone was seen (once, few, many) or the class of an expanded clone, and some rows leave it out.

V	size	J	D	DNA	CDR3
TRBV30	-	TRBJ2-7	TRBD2	TGTGCCTGGAGTGTACTCAGCGGGAGGATCCAATCCTACGAGCAGTACTTC	CAWSVLSGRIQSYEQYF
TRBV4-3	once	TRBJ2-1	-	TGCGCCAGCAGCCACAGGCCCCGAGGTCGGCTTTCCAATGAGCAGTTCTTC	CASSHRPRGRLSNEQFF
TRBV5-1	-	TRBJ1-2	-	TGCGCCAGCAGCTTGGCTTCATCGGGTGGCTACACCTTC	CASSLASSGGYTF
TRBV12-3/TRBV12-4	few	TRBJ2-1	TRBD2	TGTGCCAGCAGTCGCAGAATCGGACTAGCCGTATACAATGAGCAGTTCTTC	CASSRRIGLAVYNEQFF
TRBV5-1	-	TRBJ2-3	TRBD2	TGCGCCAGCAGATTGGCGGGAGTAAGCACAGATACGCAGTATTTT	CASRLAGVSTDTQYF
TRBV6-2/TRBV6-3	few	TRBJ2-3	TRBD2	TGTGCCAGCTACGGGCGAGAGCGGGACCTCCGCACAGATACGCAGTATTTT	CASYGRERDLRTDTQYF
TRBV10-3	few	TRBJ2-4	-	TGTGCCATCAGTGCTTCTTTGCTAGCCAAAAACATTCAGTACTTC	CAISASLLAKNIQYF
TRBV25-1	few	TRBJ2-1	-	TGTGCCAGCAGTCGATCGGCGAAGGATGAGCAGTTCTTC	CASSRSAKDEQFF
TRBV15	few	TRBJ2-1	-	TGTGCCACCAGCAGAGAAGTACTCAACAATGAGCAGTTCTTC	CATSREVLNNEQFF
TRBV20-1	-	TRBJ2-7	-	TGCAGTGCCCCCGTCGGAGGGTCGGACGAGCAGTACTTC	CSAPVGGSDEQYF
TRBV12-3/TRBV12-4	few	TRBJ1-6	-	TGTGCCAGCAGGCGGGGAGGGACTCCTTTTAATTCACCCCTCCACTTT	CASRRGGTPFNSPLHF
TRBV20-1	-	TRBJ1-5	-	TGCAGTGCTAGAGATCACGGGGTAGGGCAGCCCCAGCATTTT	CSARDHGVGQPQHF
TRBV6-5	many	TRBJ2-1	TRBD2	TGTGCCAGCAGTTACTCATCCCCTAGCGGTTTACACAATGAGCAGTTCTTC	CASSYSSPSGLHNEQFF
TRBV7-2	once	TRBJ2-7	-	TGTGCCAGCAGCTTAGTTAATTGGGCGAGAAACTACGAGCAGTACTTC	CASSLVNWARNYEQYF
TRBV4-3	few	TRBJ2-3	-	TGCGCCAGCAGCCAAGATCGGACGCGAGGAGATACGCAGTATTTT	CASSQDRTRGDTQYF
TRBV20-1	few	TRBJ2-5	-	TGCAGTGCGTACAGGGTTGGAGAGACCCAGTACTTC	CSAYRVGETQYF
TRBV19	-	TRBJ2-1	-	TGTGCCAGTGGTAGTTGGCATGAGCAGTTCTTC	CASGSWHEQFF
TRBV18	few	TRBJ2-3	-	TGTGCCAGCTCATCACGTCAGTCAGCGTTAAGCACAGATACGCAGTATTTT	CASSSRQSALSTDTQYF
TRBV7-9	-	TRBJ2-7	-	TGTGCCAGCAGCTTAGCTGGGGGTCAGGACGAGCAGTACTTC	CASSLAGGQDEQYF
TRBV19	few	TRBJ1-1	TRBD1	TGTGCCAGTAGCCCGGACAGGGCGGCCACTGAAGCTTTCTTT	CASSPDRAATEAFF